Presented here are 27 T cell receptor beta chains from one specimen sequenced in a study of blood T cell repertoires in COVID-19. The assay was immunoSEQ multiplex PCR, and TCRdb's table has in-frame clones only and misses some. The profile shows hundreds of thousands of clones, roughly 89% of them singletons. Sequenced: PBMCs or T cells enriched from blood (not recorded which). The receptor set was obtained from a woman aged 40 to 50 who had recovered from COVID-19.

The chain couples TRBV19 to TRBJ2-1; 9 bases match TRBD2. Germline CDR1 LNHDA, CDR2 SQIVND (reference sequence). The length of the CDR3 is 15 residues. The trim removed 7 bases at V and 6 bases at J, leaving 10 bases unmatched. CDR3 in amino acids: CASNAAGGPFNEQFF. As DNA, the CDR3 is TGTGCCAGTAATGCTGCGGGAGGGCCGTTCAATGAGCAGTTCTTC.

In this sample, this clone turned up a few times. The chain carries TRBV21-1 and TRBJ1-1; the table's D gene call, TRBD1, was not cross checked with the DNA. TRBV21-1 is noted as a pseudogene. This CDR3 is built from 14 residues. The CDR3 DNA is TGTGCCAGCAGCAAAGCCCTACAGGGAACTGAAGCTTTCTTT. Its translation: CASSKALQGTEAFF.

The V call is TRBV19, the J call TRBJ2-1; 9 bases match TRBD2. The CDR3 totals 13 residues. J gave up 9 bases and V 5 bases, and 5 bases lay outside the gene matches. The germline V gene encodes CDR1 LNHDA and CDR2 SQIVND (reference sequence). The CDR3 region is CASSLVREGEQFF. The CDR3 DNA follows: TGTGCCAGTAGTTTGGTGCGGGAGGGTGAGCAGTTCTTC. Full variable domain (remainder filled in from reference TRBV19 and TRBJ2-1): DGGITQSPKYLFRKEGQNVTLSCEQNLNHDAMYWYRQDPGQGLRLIYYSQIVNDFQKGDIAEGYSVSREKKESFPLTVTSAQKNPTAFYLCASSLVREGEQFFGPGTRLTVL.

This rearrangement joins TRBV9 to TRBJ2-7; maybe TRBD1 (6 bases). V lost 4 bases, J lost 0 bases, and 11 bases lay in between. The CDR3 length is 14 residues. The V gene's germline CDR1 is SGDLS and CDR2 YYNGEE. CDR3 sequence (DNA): TGTGCCAGCAGCTCTCGGGACAACTCCTACGAGCAGTACTTC. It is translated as CASSSRDNSYEQYF.

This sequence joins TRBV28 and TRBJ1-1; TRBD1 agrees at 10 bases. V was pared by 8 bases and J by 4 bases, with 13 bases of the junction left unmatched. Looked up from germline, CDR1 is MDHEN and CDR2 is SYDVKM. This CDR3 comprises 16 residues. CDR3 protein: CASGWRQGASGTEAFF. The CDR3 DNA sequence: TGTGCCAGCGGTTGGAGACAGGGGGCGTCGGGCACTGAAGCTTTCTTT.

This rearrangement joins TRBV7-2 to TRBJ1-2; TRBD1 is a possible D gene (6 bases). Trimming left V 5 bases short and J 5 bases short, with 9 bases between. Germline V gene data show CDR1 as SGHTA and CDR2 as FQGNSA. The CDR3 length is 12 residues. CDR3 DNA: TGTGCCAGCAGCCAGGGGCTATATGGCTACACCTTC. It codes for CASSQGLYGYTF.

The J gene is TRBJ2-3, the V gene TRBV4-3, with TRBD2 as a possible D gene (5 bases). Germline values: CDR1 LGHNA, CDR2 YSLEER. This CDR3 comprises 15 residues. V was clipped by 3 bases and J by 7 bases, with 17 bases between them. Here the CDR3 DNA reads TGCGCCAGCAGCCAGCAGCGGCTGTCGCTAAATACGCAGTATTTT. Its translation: CASSQQRLSLNTQYF.

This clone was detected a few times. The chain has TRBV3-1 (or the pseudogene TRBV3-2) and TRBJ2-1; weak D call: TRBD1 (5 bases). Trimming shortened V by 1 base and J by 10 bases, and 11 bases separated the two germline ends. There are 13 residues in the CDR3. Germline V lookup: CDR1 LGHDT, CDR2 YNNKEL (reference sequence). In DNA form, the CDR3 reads TGTGCCAGCAGCCAAGGCTGGGGCGGAGAGCAGTTCTTC. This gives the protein CASSQGWGGEQFF.

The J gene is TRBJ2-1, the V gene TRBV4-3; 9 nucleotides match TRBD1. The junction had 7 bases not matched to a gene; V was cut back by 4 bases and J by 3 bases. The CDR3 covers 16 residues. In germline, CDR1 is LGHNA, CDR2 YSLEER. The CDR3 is CASSLRPGQGYNEQFF. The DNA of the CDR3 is TGCGCCAGCAGCCTCAGGCCGGGACAGGGCTACAATGAGCAGTTCTTC.

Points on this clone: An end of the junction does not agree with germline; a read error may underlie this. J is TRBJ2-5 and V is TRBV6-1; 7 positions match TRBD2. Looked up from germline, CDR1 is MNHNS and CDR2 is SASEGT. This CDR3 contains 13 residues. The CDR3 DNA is TGTGCCAGCAGAGAAGCGGGGCTTGAGACCCAGTACTTC. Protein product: CASREAGLETQYF.

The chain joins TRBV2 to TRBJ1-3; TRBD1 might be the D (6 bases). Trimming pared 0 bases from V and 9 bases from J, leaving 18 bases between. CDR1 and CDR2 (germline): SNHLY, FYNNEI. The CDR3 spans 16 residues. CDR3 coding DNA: TGTGCCAGCAGTGAAGCCGGACAGAATCAGAGGGGCACCATATATTTT. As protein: CASSEAGQNQRGTIYF.

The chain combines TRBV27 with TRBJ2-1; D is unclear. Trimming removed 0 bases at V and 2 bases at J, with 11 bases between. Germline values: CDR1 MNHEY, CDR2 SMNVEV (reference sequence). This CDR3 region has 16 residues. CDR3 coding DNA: TGTGCCAGCAGTTTATCGTTCCACCTAACCTACAATGAGCAGTTCTTC. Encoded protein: CASSLSFHLTYNEQFF.

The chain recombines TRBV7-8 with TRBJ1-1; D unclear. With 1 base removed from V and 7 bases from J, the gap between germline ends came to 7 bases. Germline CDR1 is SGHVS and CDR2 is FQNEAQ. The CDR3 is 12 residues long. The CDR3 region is CASSLGGIEAFF. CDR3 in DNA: TGTGCCAGCAGCTTAGGAGGGATTGAAGCTTTCTTT.

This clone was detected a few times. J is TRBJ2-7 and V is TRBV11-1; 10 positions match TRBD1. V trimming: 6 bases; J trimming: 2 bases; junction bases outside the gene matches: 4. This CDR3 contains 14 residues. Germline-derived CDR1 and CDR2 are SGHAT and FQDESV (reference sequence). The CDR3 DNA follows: TGTGCCAGCAGTCGGGACAGGGGTCCCTACGAGCAGTACTTC. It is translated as CASSRDRGPYEQYF.

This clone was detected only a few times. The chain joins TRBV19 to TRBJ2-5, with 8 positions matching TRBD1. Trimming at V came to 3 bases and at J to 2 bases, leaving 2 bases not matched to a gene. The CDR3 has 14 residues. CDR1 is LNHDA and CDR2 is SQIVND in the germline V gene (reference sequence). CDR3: CASSITGGQETQYF. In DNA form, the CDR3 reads TGTGCCAGTAGTATTACAGGGGGGCAAGAGACCCAGTACTTC.

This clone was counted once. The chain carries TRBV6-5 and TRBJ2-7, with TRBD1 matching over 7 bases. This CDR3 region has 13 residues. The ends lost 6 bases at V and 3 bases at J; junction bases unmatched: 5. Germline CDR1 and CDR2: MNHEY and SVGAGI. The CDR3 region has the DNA TGTGCCAGCAGCCCAGGGGGTAGCTACGAGCAGTACTTC. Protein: CASSPGGSYEQYF.

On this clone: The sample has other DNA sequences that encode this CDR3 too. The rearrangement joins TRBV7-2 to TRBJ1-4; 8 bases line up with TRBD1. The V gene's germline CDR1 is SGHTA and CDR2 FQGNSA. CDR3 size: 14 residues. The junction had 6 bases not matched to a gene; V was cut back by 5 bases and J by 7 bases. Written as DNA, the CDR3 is TGTGCCAGCAGCGGACAGGGTAGGGGTGAAAAACTGTTTTTT. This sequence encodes CASSGQGRGEKLFF.

The CDR3 DNA follows: TGTGCCAGCAGCTACCGGACCCTCGGGGAAGAGACCCAGTACTTC. Protein sequence: CASSYRTLGEETQYF. The chain has TRBV5-6 and TRBJ2-5; the D gene is possibly TRBD2 (5 bases). CDR1 is SGHDT and CDR2 is YYEEEE in the germline V gene. V lost 3 bases, J lost 3 bases, and 15 bases lay in between. The CDR3 has 15 amino acids.

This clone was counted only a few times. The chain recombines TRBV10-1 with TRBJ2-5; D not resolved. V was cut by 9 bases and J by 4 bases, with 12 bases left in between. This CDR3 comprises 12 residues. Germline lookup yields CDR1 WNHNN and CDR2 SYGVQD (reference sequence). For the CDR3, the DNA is TGCGCCAGTACGGAGAAGAGAGAGACCCAGTACTTC. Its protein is CASTEKRETQYF.

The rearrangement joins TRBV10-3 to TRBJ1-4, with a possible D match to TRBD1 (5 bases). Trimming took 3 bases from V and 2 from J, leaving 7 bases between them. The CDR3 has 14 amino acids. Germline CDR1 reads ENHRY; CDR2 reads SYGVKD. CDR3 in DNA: TGTGCCATCAGTGACAGGGCTACTAATGAAAAACTGTTTTTT. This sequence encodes CAISDRATNEKLFF.

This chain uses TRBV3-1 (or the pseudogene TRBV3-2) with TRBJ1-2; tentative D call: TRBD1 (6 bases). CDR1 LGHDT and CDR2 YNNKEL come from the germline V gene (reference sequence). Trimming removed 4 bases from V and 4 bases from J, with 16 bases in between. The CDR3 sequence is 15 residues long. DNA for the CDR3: TGTGCCAGCAGCCCGCACAGGGAACCCCTCTATGGCTACACCTTC. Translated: CASSPHREPLYGYTF.

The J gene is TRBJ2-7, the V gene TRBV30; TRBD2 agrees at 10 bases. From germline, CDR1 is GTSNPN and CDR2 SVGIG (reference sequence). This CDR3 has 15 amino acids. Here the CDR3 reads CVARLAGDVTYEQYF. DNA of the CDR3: TGTGTGGCCCGACTAGCGGGTGACGTAACCTACGAGCAGTACTTC.

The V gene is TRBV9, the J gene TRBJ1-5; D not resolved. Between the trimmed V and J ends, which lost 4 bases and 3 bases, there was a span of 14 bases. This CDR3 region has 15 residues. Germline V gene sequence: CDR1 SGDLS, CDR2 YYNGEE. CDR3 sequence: CASSPTGGDNQPQHF. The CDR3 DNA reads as TGTGCCAGCAGCCCAACGGGCGGGGACAATCAGCCCCAGCATTTT.

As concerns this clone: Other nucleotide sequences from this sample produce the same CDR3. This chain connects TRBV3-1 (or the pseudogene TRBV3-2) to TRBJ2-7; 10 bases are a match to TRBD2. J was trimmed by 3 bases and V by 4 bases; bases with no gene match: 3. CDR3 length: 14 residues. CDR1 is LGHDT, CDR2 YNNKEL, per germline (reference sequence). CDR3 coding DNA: TGTGCCAGCAGCCCGTCTAGCGGGAGCTACGAGCAGTACTTC. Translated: CASSPSSGSYEQYF.

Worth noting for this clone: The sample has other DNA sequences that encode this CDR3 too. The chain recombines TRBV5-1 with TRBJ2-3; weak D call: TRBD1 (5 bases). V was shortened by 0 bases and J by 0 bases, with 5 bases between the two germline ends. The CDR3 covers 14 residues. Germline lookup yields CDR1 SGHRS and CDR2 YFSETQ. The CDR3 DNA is TGCGCCAGCAGCTTGGGACAGAGCACAGATACGCAGTATTTT. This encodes CASSLGQSTDTQYF.

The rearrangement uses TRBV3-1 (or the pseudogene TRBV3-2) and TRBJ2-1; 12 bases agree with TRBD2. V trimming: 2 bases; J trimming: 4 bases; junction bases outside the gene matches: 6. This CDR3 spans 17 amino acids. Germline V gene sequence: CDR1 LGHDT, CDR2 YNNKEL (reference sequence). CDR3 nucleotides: TGTGCCAGCAGCCAAAAAGGAGGACTAGCGGGGTACAATGAGCAGTTCTTC. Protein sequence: CASSQKGGLAGYNEQFF.

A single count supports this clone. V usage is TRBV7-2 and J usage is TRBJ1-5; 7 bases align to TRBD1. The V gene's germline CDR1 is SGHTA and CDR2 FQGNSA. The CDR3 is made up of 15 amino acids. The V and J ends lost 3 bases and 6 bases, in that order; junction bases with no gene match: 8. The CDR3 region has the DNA TGTGCCAGCAGCTTTGCGACAGGGCTCTCTCAGCCCCAGCATTTT. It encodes CASSFATGLSQPQHF.